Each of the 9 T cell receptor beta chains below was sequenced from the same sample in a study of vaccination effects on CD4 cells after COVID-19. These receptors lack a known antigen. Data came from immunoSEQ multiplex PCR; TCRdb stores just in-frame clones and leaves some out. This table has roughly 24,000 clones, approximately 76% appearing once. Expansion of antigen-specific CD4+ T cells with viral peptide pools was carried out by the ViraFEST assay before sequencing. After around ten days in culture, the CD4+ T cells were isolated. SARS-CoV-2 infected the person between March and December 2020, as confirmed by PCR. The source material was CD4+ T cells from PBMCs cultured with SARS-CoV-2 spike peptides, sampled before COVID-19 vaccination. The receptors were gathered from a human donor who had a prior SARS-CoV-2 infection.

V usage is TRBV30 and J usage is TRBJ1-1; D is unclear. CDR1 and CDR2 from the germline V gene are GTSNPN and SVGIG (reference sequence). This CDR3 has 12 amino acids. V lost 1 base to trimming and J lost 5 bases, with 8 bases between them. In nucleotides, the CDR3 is TGTGCCTGGAGTGAACGGCATACTGAAGCTTTCTTT. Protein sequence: CAWSERHTEAFF.

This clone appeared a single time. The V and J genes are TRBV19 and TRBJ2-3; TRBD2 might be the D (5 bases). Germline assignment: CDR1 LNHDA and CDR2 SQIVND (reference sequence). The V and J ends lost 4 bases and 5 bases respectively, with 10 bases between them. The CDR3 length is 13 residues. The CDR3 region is CASSKGAGDTQYF. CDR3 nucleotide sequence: TGTGCCAGTAGTAAGGGCGCGGGAGATACGCAGTATTTT.

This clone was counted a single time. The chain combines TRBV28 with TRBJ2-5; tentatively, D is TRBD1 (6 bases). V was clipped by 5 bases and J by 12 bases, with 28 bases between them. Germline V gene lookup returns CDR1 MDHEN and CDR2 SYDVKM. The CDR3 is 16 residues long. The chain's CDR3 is CASSPPAGARRGGKYF. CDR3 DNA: TGTGCCAGCAGTCCTCCGGCAGGGGCGCGTAGAGGTGGGAAGTACTTC.

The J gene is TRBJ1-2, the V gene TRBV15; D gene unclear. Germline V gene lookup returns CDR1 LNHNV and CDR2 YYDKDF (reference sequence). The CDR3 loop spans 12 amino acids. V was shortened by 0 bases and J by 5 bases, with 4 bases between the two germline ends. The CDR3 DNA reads TGTGCCACCAGCAGAGAGGGGTATGGCTACACCTTC. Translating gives CATSREGYGYTF.

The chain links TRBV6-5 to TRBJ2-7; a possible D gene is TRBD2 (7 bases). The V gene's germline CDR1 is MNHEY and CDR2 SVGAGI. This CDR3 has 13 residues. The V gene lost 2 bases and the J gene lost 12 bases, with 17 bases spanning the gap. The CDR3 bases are TGTGCCAGCAGTTACGGTGGGCGGGGGCTGTTGTACTTC. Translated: CASSYGGRGLLYF.

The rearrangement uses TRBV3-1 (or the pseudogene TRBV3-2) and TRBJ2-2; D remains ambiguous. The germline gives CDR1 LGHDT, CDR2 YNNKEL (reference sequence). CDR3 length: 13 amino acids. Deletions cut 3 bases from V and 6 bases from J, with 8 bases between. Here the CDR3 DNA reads TGTGCCAGCAGCCAGAGAGGCGCCGGGGAGCTGTTTTTT. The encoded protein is CASSQRGAGELFF.

The CDR3 here is CASSAGGASSYNEQFF. The CDR3 bases are TGTGCCAGCAGCGCCGGCGGGGCGAGCTCCTACAATGAGCAGTTCTTC. The genes are TRBV5-4 and TRBJ2-1; D is possibly TRBD2 (6 bases). Germline CDR1 and CDR2: SGHNT and YYREEE (reference sequence). The V end was cut by 4 bases, the J end by 0 bases, with 14 bases between. The CDR3 covers 16 residues.

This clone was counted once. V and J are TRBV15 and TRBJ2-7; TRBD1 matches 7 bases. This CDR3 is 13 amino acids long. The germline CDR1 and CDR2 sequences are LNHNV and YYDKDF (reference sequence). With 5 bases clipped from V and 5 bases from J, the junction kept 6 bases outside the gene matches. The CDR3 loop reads CATSLGQRNEQYF. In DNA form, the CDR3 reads TGTGCCACCAGCTTGGGACAGCGCAACGAGCAGTACTTC.

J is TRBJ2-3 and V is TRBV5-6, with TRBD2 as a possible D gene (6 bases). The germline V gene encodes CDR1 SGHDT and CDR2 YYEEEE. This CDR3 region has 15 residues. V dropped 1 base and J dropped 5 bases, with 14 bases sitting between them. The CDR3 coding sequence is TGTGCCAGCAGCTTGCGGGGGATTGCCAAAGATACGCAGTATTTT. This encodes CASSLRGIAKDTQYF.